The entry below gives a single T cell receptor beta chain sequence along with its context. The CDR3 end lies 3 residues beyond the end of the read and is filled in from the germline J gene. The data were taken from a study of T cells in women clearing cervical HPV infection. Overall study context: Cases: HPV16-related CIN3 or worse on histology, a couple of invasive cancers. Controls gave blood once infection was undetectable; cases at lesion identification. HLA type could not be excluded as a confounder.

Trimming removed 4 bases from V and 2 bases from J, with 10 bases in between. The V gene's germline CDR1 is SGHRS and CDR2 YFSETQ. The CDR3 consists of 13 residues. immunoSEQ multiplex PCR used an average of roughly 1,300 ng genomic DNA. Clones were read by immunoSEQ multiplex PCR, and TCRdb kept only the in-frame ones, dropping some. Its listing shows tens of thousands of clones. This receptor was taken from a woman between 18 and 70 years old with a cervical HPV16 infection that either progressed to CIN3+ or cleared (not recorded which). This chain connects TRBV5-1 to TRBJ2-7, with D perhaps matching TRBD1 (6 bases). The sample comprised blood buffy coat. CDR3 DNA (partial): TGCGCCAGCAGCACAACAGGGCCCTACGAG. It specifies CASSTTGPYE. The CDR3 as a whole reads CASSTTGPYEQYF.